This T cell receptor (beta chain) was sequenced during a study of cytomegalovirus exposure and HLA in healthy donors. In the PCR, 60 Vbeta and 13 Jbeta primers were used. Data came from immunoSEQ multiplex PCR; TCRdb stores just in-frame clones and leaves some out. There are approximately 170,000 clones in the sample; about 82% occur only once, and approximately 2.4% lies in the top ten. The sample taken for sequencing was PBMCs. The clonotype originates from a male donor in good health and CMV-seronegative.

The CDR3 protein is CASSLVWERQGASGYTF. The DNA of the CDR3 is TGCGCCAGCAGCTTGGTGTGGGAAAGACAGGGGGCAAGTGGCTACACCTTC. V usage is TRBV5-1 and J usage is TRBJ1-2; 10 positions match TRBD1. Germline CDR1 SGHRS, CDR2 YFSETQ. This CDR3 has 17 amino acids. The J segment lost 7 bases and the V segment lost 0 bases, leaving 12 bases of the junction unmatched.